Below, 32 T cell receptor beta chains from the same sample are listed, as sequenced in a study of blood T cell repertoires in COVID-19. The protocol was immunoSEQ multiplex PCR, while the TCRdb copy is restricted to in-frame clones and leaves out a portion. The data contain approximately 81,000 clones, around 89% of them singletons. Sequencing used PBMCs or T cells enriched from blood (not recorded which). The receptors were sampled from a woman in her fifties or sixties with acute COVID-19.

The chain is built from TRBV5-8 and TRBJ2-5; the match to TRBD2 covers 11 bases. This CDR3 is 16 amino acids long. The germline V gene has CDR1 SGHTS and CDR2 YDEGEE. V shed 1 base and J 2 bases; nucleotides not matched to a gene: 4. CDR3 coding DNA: TGTGCCAGCAGCTTGTATTTAGCGGGAGGGCAAGAGACCCAGTACTTC. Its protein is CASSLYLAGGQETQYF.

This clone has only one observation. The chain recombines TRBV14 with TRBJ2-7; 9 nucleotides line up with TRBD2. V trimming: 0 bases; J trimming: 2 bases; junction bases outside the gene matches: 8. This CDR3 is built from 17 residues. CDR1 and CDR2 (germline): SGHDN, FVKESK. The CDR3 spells CASSQDFDSGSTYEQYF. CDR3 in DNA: TGTGCCAGCAGCCAAGACTTTGATAGCGGGAGTACCTACGAGCAGTACTTC. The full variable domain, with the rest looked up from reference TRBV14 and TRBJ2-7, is EAGVTQFPSHSVIEKGQTVTLRCDPISGHDNLYWYRRVMGKEIKFLLHFVKESKQDESGMPNNRFLAERTGGTYSTLKVQPAELEDSGVYFCASSQDFDSGSTYEQYFGPGTRLTVT.

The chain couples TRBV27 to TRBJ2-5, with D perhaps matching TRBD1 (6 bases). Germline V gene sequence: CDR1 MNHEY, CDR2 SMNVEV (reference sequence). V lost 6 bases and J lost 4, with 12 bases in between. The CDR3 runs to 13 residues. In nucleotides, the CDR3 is TGTGCCAGCAGCAGGGGCTATCGAGAGACCCAGTACTTC. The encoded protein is CASSRGYRETQYF.

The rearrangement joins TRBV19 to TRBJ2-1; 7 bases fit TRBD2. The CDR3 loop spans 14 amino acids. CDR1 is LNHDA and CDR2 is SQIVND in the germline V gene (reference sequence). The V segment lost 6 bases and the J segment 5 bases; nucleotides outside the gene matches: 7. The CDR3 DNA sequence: TGTGCCAGTAGAGGCGGGAGTTCCCACAATGAGCAGTTCTTC. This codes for CASRGGSSHNEQFF.

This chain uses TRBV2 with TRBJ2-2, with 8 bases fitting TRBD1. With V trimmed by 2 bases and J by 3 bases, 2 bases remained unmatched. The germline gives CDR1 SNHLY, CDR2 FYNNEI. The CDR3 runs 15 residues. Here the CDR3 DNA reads TGTGCCAGCAGTGAAACAGGGGGAGACACCGGGGAGCTGTTTTTT. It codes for CASSETGGDTGELFF.

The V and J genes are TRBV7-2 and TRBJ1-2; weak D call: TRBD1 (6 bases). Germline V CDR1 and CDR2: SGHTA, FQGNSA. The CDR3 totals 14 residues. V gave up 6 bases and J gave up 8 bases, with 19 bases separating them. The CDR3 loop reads CASSQEGGQYGYTF. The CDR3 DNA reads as TGTGCCAGCAGTCAAGAGGGGGGGCAGTACGGCTACACCTTC.

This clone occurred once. This CDR3 is CASSREGLYEQYF. CDR3 DNA sequence: TGTGCCAGCAGCCGGGAGGGCCTCTACGAGCAGTACTTC. The genes are TRBV14 and TRBJ2-7; 7 nucleotides match TRBD2. Germline V gene data show CDR1 as SGHDN and CDR2 as FVKESK. Losses at the gene ends were 4 bases for V and 3 bases for J; bases not matched to a gene: 3. The CDR3 is 13 amino acids.

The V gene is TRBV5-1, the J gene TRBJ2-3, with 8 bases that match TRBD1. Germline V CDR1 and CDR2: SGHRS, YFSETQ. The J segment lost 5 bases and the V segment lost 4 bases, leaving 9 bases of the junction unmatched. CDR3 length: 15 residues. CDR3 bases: TGCGCCAGCAGCACCGGACAGGGTTTTGGAGATACGCAGTATTTT. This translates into CASSTGQGFGDTQYF.

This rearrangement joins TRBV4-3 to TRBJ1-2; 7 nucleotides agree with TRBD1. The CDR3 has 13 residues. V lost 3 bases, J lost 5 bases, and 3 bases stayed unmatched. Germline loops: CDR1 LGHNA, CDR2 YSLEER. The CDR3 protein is CASSQGQKYGYTF. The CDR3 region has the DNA TGCGCCAGCAGCCAGGGACAGAAGTATGGCTACACCTTC.

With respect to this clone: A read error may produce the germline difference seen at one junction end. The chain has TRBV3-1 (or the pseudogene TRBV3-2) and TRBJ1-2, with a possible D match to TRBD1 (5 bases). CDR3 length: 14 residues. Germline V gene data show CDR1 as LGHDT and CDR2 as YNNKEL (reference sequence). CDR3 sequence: CASSLSGANYGYTF. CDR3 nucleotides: TGTGCCAGCAGCCTCAGCGGGGCTAATTATGGCTACACCTTC.

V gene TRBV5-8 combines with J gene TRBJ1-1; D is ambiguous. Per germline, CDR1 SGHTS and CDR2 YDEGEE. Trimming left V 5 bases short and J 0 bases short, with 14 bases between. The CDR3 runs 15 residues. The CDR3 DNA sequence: TGTGCCAGCAGTGGGTTAGAGGCCATGAACACTGAAGCTTTCTTT. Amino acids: CASSGLEAMNTEAFF.

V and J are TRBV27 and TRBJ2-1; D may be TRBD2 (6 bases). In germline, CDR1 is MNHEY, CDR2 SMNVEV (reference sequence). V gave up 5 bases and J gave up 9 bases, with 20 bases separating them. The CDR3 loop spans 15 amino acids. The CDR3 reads CASSPQQTSFTEQFF. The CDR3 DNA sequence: TGTGCCAGCAGTCCCCAACAGACTAGTTTCACTGAGCAGTTCTTC.

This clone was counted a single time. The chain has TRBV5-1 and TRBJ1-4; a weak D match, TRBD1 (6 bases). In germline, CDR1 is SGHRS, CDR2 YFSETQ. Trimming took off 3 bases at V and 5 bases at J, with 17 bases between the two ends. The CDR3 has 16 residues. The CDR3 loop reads CASSSNPRQANEKLFF. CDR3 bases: TGCGCCAGCAGCTCCAATCCCCGACAGGCGAATGAAAAACTGTTTTTT. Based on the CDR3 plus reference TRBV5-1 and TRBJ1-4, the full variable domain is KAGVTQTPRYLIKTRGQQVTLSCSPISGHRSVSWYQQTPGQGLQFLFEYFSETQRNKGNFPGRFSGRQFSNSRSEMNVSTLELGDSALYLCASSSNPRQANEKLFFGSGTQLSVL.

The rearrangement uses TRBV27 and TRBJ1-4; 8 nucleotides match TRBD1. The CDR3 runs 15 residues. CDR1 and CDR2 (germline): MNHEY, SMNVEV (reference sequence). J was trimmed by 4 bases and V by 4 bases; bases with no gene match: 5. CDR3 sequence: CASSSDREDNEKLFF. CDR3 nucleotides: TGTGCCAGCAGTTCGGACAGGGAAGATAATGAAAAACTGTTTTTT.

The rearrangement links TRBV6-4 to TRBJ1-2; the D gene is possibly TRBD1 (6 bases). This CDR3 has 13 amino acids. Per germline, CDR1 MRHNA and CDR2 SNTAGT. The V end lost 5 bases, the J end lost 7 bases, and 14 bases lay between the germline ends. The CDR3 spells CASSSTGISGYTF. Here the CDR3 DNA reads TGTGCCAGCAGTTCTACAGGGATAAGTGGCTACACCTTC.

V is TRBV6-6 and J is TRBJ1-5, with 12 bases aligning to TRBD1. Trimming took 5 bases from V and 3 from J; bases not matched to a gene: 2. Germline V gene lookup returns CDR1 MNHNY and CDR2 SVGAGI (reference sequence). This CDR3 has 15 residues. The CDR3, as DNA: TGTGCCAGCAGTGGGACAGGGGGCATCAATCAGCCCCAGCATTTT. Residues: CASSGTGGINQPQHF.

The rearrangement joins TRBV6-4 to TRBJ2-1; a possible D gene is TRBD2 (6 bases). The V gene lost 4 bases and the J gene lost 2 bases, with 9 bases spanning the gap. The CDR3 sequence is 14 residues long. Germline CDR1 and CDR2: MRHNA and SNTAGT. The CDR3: CASSASGPYNEQFF. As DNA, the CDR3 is TGTGCCAGCAGTGCCAGCGGGCCCTACAATGAGCAGTTCTTC.

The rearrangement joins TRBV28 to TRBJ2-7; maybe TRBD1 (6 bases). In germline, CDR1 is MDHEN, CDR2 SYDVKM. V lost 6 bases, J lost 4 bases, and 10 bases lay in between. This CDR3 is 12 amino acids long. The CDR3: CASSQGLYEQYF. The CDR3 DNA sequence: TGTGCCAGCAGCCAGGGGTTATACGAGCAGTACTTC.

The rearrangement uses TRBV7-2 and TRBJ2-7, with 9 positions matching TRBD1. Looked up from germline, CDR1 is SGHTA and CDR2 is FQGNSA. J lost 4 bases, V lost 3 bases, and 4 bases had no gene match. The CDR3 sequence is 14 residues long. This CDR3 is CASSLTGGVYEQYF. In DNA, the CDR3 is TGTGCCAGCAGCTTGACAGGGGGTGTTTACGAGCAGTACTTC. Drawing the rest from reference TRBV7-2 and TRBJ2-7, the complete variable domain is GAGVSQSPSNKVTEKGKDVELRCDPISGHTALYWYRQSLGQGLEFLIYFQGNSAPDKSGLPSDRFSAERTGGSVSTLTIQRTQQEDSAVYLCASSLTGGVYEQYFGPGTRLTVT.

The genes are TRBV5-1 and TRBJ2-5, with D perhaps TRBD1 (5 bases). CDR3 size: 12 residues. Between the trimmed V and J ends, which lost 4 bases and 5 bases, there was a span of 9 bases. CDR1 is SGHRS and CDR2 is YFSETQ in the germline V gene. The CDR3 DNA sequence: TGCGCCAGCAGCGAAAAGGGGGAGACCCAGTACTTC. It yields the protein CASSEKGETQYF.

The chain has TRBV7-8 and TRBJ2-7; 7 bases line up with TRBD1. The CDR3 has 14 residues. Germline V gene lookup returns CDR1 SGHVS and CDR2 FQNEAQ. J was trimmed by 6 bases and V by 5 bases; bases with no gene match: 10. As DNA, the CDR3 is TGTGCCAGCAGCCAAAGCCGGGACAGTACCGAGCAGTACTTC. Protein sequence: CASSQSRDSTEQYF. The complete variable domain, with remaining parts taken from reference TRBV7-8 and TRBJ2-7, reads GAGVSQSPRYKVAKRGQDVALRCDPISGHVSLFWYQQALGQGPEFLTYFQNEAQLDKSGLPSDRFFAERPEGSVSTLKIQRTQQEDSAVYLCASSQSRDSTEQYFGPGTRLTVT.

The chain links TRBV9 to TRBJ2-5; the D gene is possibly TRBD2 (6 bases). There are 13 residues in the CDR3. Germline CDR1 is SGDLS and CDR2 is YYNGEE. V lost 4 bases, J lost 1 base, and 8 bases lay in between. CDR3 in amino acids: CASSSGLQETQYF. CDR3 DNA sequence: TGTGCCAGCAGCTCGGGACTCCAAGAGACCCAGTACTTC. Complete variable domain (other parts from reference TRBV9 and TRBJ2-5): DSGVTQTPKHLITATGQRVTLRCSPRSGDLSVYWYQQSLDQGLQFLIQYYNGEERAKGNILERFSAQQFPDLHSELNLSSLELGDSALYFCASSSGLQETQYFGPGTRLLVL.

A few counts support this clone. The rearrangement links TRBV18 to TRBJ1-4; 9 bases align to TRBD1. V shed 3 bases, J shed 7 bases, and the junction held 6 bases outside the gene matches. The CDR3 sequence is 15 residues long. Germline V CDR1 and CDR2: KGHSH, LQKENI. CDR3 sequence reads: CASSPSGTGREKLFF. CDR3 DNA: TGTGCCAGCTCACCCTCCGGGACAGGGCGTGAAAAACTGTTTTTT.

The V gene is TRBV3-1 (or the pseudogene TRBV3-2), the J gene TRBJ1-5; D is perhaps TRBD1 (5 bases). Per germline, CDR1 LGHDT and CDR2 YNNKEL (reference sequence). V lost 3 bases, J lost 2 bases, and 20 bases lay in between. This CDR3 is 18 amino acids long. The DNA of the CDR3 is TGTGCCAGCAGCCATCCCAAGGAGGGGAAAGAGGGCAATCAGCCCCAGCATTTT. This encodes CASSHPKEGKEGNQPQHF.

The CDR3 loop reads CSARRVYGYTF. DNA of the CDR3: TGCAGTGCTAGACGTGTCTATGGCTACACCTTC. The chain carries TRBV20-1 and TRBJ1-2, with D hard to call. Germline CDR1 reads DFQATT; CDR2 reads SNEGSKA (reference sequence). The CDR3 is made up of 11 amino acids. V was shortened by 2 bases and J by 4 bases, with 5 bases between the two germline ends.

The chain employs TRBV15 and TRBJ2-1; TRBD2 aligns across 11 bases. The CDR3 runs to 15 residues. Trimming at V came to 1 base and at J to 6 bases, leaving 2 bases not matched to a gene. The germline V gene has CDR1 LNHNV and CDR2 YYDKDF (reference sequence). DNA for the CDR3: TGTGCCACCAGCAGAGTGACTAGCGGGATCAATGAGCAGTTCTTC. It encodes CATSRVTSGINEQFF.

CDR3 coding DNA: TGTGCCAGCAGCTTTTCACAGACCCTGGGCGGGGAGCTGTTTTTT. Protein sequence: CASSFSQTLGGELFF. This chain joins TRBV11-3 and TRBJ2-2; no firm D call. Germline V gives CDR1 SGHNT, CDR2 YENEEA. Trimming stripped 3 bases from V and 7 bases from J, with 15 bases between. The CDR3 consists of 15 residues.

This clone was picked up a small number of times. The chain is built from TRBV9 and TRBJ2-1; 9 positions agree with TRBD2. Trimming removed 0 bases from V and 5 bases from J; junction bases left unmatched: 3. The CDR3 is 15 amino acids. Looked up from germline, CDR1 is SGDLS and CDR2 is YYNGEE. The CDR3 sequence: CASSVVPSGNNEQFF. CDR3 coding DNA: TGTGCCAGCAGCGTAGTTCCTAGCGGGAACAATGAGCAGTTCTTC. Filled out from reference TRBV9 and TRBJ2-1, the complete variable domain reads DSGVTQTPKHLITATGQRVTLRCSPRSGDLSVYWYQQSLDQGLQFLIQYYNGEERAKGNILERFSAQQFPDLHSELNLSSLELGDSALYFCASSVVPSGNNEQFFGPGTRLTVL.

In DNA form, the CDR3 reads TGTGCCAGCAGTTTGTCCGGGACAGGGGGCGCGAACAATCAGCCCCAGCATTTT. Translating gives CASSLSGTGGANNQPQHF. This chain uses TRBV13 with TRBJ1-5; TRBD1 aligns across 12 bases. Per germline, CDR1 PRHDT and CDR2 FYEKMQ (reference sequence). The CDR3 is 18 amino acids. J gave up 3 bases and V 6 bases, and 12 bases lay outside the gene matches.

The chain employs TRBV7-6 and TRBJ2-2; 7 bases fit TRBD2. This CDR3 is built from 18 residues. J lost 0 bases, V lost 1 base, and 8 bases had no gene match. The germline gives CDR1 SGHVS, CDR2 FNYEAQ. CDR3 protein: CASSLVSGLAANTGELFF. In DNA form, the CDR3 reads TGTGCCAGCAGCTTAGTTAGCGGGTTAGCGGCGAACACCGGGGAGCTGTTTTTT.

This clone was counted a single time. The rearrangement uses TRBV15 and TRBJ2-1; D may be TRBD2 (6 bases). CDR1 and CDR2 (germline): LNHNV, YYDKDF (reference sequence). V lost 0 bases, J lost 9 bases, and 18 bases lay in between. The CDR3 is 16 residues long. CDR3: CATSRDSGLHGGEQFF. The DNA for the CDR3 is TGTGCCACCAGCAGAGATTCCGGGCTCCACGGGGGTGAGCAGTTCTTC. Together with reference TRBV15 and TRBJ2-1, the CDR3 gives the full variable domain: DAMVIQNPRYQVTQFGKPVTLSCSQTLNHNVMYWYQQKSSQAPKLLFHYYDKDFNNEADTPDNFQSRRPNTSFCFLDIRSPGLGDTAMYLCATSRDSGLHGGEQFFGPGTRLTVL.

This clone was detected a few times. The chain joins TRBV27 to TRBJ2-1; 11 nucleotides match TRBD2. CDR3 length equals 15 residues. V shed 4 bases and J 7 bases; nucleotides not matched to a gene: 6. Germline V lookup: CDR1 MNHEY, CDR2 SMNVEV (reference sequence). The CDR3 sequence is CASSYGASGRNEQFF. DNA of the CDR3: TGTGCCAGCAGTTATGGGGCTAGCGGGAGGAATGAGCAGTTCTTC.